This T cell receptor beta chain was identified in a study of blood T cell repertoires in COVID-19. Study-wide background: COVID-19 samples, acute and convalescent, were from the United States, Italy and Spain.

Original processing notes: Estimates of nucleated cell counts were drawn from the amplification of reference gene primers. Repertoires were generated with immunoSEQ multiplex PCR, while TCRdb's copy carries only in-frame clones and drops some. V and J calls and clone size come straight from that table; D and trimming were deduced from the DNA. The table includes about 220,000 clones, less than 90% detected once. The CDR3 extends over 13 amino acids. V lost 7 bases, J lost 2 bases, and 6 bases lay in between. Germline CDR1 MNHNS, CDR2 SASEGT. V usage is TRBV6-1 and J usage is TRBJ2-6; D call uncertain. The source of this sequence is a man aged 25 to 40 with active or convalescent COVID-19. Input material: peripheral blood. The CDR3 region has the DNA TGTGCCAGCACTATACCTGGGGCCAACGTCCTGACTTTC. Translated, it gives CASTIPGANVLTF.